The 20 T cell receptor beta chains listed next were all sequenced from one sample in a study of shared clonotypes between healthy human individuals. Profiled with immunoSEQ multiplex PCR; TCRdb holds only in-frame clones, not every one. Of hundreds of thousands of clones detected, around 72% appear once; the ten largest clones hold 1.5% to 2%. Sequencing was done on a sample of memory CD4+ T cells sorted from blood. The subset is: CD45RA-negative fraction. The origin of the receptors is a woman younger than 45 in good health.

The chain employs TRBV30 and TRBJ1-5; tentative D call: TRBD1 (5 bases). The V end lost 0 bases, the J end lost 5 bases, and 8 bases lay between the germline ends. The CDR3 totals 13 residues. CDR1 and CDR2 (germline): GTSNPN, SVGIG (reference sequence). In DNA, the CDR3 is TGTGCCTGGAGTGTGCAACAGGATCAGCCCCAGCATTTT. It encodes CAWSVQQDQPQHF.

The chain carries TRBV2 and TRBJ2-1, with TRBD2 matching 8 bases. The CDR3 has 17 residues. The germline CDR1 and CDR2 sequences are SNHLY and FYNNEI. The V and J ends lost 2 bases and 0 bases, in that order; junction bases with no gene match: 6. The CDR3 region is CASSEWAGGYSYNEQFF. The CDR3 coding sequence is TGTGCCAGCAGTGAATGGGCGGGAGGATACTCCTACAATGAGCAGTTCTTC.

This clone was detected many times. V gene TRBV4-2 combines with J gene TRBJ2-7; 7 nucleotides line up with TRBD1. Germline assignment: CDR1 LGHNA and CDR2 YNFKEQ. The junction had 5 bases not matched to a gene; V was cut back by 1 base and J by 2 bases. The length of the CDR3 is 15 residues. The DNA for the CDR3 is TGTGCCAGCAGCCAAGGTGGACAGGTTACCTACGAGCAGTACTTC. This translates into CASSQGGQVTYEQYF.

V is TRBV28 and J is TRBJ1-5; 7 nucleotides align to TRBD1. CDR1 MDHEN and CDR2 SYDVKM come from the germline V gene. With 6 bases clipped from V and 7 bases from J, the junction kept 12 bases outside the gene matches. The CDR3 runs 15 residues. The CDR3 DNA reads TGTGCCAGCAGCTCGGACAGGCAGGGTAGGCAGCCCCAGCATTTT. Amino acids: CASSSDRQGRQPQHF. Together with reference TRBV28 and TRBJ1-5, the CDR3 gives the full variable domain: DVKVTQSSRYLVKRTGEKVFLECVQDMDHENMFWYRQDPGLGLRLIYFSYDVKMKEKGDIPEGYSVSREKKERFSLILESASTNQTSMYLCASSSDRQGRQPQHFGDGTRLSIL.

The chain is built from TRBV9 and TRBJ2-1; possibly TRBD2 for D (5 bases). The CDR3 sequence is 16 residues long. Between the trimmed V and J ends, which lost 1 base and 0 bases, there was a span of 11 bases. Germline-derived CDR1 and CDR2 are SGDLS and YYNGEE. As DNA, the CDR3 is TGTGCCAGCAGCGTAATTAGGGAGTTCTCCTACAATGAGCAGTTCTTC. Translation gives CASSVIREFSYNEQFF.

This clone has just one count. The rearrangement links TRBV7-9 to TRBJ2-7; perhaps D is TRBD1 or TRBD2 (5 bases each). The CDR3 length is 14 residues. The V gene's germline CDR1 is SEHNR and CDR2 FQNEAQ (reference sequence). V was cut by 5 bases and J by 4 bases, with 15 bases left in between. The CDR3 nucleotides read TGTGCCAGCAGCGCCGGGACCCGAGGGTACGAGCAGTACTTC. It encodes CASSAGTRGYEQYF.

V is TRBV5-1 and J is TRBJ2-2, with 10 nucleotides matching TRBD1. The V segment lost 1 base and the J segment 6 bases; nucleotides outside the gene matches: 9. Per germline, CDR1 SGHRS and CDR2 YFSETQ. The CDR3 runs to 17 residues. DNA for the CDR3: TGCGCCAGCAGCTTGTTGAGGACAGGGGGGATTGCCGGGGAGCTGTTTTTT. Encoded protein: CASSLLRTGGIAGELFF.

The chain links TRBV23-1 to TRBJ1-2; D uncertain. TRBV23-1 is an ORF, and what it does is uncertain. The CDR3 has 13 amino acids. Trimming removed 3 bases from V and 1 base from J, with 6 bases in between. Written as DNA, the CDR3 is TGCGCCAGCAGTCAGGGCAGTAACTATGGCTACACCTTC. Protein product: CASSQGSNYGYTF.

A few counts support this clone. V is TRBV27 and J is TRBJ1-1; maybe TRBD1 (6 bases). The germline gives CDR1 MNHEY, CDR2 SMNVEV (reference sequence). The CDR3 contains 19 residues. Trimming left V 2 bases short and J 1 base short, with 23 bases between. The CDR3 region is CASSLDPFTRGAKNTEAFF. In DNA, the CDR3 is TGTGCCAGCAGTTTAGACCCTTTTACCAGGGGAGCTAAGAACACTGAAGCTTTCTTT.

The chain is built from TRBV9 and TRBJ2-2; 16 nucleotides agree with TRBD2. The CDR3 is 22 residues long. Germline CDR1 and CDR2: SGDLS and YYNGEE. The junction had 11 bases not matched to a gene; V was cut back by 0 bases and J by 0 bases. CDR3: CASSVATTSGLAGGPNTGELFF. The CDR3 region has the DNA TGTGCCAGCAGCGTAGCCACAACCTCGGGACTAGCGGGAGGGCCGAACACCGGGGAGCTGTTTTTT.

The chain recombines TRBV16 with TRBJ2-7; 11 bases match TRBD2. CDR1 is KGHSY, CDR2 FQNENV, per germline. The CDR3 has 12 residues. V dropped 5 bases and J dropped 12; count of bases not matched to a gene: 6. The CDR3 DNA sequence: TGTGCCAGCAGCGATCGACTAGCGGGACCGTACTTC. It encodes CASSDRLAGPYF.

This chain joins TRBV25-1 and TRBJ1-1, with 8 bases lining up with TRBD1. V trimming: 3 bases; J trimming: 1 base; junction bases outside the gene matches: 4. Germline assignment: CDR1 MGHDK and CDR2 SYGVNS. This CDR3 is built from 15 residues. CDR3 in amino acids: CASSDQGAGNTEAFF. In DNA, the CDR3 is TGTGCCAGCAGTGACCAGGGGGCTGGGAACACTGAAGCTTTCTTT.

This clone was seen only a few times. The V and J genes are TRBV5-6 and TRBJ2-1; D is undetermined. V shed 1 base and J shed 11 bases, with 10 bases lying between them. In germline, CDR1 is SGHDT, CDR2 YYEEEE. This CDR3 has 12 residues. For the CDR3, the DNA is TGTGCCAGCAGCTTGAACAGCGCCCAGCAGTTCTTC. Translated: CASSLNSAQQFF. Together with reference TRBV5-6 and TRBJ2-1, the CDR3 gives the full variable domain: DAGVTQSPTHLIKTRGQQVTLRCSPKSGHDTVSWYQQALGQGPQFIFQYYEEEERQRGNFPDRFSGHQFPNYSSELNVNALLLGDSALYLCASSLNSAQQFFGPGTRLTVL.

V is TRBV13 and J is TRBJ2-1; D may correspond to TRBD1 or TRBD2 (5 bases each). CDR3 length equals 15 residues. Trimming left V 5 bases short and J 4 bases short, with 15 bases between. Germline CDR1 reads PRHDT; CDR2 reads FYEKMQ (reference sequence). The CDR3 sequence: CASSLNRGEYNEQFF. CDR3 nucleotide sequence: TGTGCCAGCAGCCTTAACCGGGGCGAGTACAATGAGCAGTTCTTC.

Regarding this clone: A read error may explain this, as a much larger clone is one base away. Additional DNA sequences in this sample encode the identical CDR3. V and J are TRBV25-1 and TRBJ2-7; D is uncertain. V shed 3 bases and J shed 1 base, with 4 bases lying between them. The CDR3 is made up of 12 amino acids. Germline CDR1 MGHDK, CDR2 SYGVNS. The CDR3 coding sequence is TGTGCCAGCAGTGATCCTTCCTACGAGCAGTACTTC. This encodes CASSDPSYEQYF.

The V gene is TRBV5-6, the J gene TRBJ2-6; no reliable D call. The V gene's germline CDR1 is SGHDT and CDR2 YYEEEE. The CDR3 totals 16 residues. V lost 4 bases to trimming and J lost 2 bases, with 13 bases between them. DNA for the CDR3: TGTGCCAGCAGCCTCCCTATCTCGCCTGGGGCCAACGTCCTGACTTTC. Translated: CASSLPISPGANVLTF.

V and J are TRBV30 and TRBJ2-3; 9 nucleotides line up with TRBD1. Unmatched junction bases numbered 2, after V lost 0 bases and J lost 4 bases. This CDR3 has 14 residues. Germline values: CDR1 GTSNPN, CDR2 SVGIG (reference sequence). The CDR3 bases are TGTGCCTGGAGTGTACAGGGGGCATCAGATACGCAGTATTTT. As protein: CAWSVQGASDTQYF.

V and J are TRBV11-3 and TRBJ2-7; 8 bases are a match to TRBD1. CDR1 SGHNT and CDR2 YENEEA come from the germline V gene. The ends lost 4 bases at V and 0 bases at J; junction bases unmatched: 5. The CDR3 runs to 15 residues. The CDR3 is CASSSWTGSSYEQYF. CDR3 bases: TGTGCCAGCAGCTCATGGACAGGGAGCTCCTACGAGCAGTACTTC.

The CDR3 region is CAISEAGVSYEQYF. CDR3 nucleotide sequence: TGTGCCATCAGTGAGGCGGGAGTGTCCTACGAGCAGTACTTC. V is TRBV10-3 and J is TRBJ2-7, with 7 positions matching TRBD2. J lost 1 base, V lost 2 bases, and 2 bases had no gene match. In germline, CDR1 is ENHRY, CDR2 SYGVKD. The CDR3 is made up of 14 amino acids.

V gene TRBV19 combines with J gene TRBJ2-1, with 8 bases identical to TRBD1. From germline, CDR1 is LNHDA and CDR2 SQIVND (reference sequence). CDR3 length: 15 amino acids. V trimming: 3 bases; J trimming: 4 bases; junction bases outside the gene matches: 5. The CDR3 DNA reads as TGTGCCAGTAGTATGGAGGGACAGGTTTACAATGAGCAGTTCTTC. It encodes CASSMEGQVYNEQFF.